This T cell receptor (beta chain) derives from a study of Graves' ophthalmopathy and Graves' hyperthyroidism. Whole-study results and caveats: Its predictions of ophthalmopathy progression gave the model 60% to 71% sensitivity and about 72% specificity.

CDR1 is LNHNV and CDR2 is YYDKDF in the germline V gene (reference sequence). The CDR3 consists of 14 residues. Deletions cut 1 base from V and 4 bases from J, with 10 bases between. From RNA, the CDR3 regions of TCR beta chains were amplified and sequenced. The library came from an HTBI-primed first-round RT-PCR and a second-round multiplex PCR. TCRdb itself ran the multiplex PCR reads through MiXCR, one entry per CDR3 protein. The sample shows about 500,000 distinct CDR3 sequences, under 15% of them seen only once. This clonotype appeared many times. Its antigen remains unidentified. The chain links TRBV15 to TRBJ1-1; a possible D gene is TRBD1 (6 bases). This receptor was obtained from a young woman with Graves' ophthalmopathy. Sequenced material: blood. The CDR3 here is CATSRAGGLTEAFF. CDR3 in DNA: TGTGCCACCAGCAGAGCGGGGGGGCTCACTGAAGCTTTCTTT.